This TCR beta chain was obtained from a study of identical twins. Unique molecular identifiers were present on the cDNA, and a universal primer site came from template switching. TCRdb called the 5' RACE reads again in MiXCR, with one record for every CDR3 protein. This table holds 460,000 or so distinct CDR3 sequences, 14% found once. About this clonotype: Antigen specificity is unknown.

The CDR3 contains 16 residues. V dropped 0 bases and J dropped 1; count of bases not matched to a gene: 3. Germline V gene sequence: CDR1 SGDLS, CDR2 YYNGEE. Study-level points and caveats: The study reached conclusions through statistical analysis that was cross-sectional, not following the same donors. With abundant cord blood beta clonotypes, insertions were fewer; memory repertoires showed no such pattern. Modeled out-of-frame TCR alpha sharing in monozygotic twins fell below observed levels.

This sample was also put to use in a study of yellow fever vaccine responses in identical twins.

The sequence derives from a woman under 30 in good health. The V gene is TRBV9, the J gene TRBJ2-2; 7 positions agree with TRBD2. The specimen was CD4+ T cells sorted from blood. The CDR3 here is CASSVAPGGNTGELFF. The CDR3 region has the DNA TGTGCCAGCAGCGTAGCCCCGGGAGGGAACACCGGGGAGCTGTTTTTT. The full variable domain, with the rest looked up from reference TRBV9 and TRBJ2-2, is DSGVTQTPKHLITATGQRVTLRCSPRSGDLSVYWYQQSLDQGLQFLIQYYNGEERAKGNILERFSAQQFPDLHSELNLSSLELGDSALYFCASSVAPGGNTGELFFGEGSRLTVL.